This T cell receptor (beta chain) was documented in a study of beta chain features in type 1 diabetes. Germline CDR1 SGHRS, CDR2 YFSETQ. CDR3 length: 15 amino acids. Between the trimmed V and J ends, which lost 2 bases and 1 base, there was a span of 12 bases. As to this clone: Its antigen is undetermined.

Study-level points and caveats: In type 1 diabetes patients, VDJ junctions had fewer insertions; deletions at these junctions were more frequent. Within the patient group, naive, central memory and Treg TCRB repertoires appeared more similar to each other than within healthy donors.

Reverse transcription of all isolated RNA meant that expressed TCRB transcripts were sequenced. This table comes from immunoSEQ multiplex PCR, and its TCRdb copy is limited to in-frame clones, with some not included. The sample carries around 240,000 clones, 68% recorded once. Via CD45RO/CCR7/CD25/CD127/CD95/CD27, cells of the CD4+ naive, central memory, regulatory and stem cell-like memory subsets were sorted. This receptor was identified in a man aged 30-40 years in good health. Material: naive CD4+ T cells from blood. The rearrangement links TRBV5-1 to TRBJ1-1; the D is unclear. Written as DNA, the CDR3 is TGCGCCAGCAGCTTCTTGGATACCTCGAACACTGAAGCTTTCTTT. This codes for CASSFLDTSNTEAFF.